The next 5 T cell receptor beta chains were all read from a single sample in a study of T cell responses to AZD1222 COVID-19 vaccine (dated by TCRdb to about 2021). To prepare the library, the immunoSEQ multiplex PCR assay was applied. TCRdb carries this immuneACCESS record with in-frame sequences only. Its versions omit some clonotypes, under half of them owing to an unresolved V gene in the studies checked, with the rest unexplained. Here the sample has 150,000 to 200,000 clones; roughly 89% occur a single time. The ten largest clones take up about 1.5% of the sample. In light of the paper, this sample's time point label describes: baseline before first vaccination. The sequenced sample was peripheral blood, obtained on day 0 of AZD1222 vaccination. These receptors all stem from an adult in good health.

The chain recombines TRBV6-2 or TRBV6-3 with TRBJ2-1; possibly TRBD2 for D (5 bases). The CDR3 runs 14 residues. Germline CDR1 is MNHEY and CDR2 is SVGEGT. V was clipped by 0 bases and J by 10 bases, with 13 bases between them. In DNA form, the CDR3 reads TGTGCCAGCAGTTACTCGACGGACCCTAGCGAGCAGTTCTTC. It encodes CASSYSTDPSEQFF.

The V gene is TRBV2, the J gene TRBJ1-2, with 8 bases lining up with TRBD1. The CDR3 extends over 14 amino acids. Germline loops: CDR1 SNHLY, CDR2 FYNNEI. The V and J ends lost 3 bases and 2 bases, in that order; junction bases with no gene match: 2. CDR3 sequence: CASSDQGANYGYTF. The CDR3, as DNA: TGTGCCAGCAGTGACCAGGGGGCGAACTATGGCTACACCTTC.

CDR3 sequence (DNA): TGTGCCAGCAGCTCTGGGGCCCCTAAATACGAGCAGTACTTC. It specifies CASSSGAPKYEQYF. The chain has TRBV6-6 and TRBJ2-7, with D perhaps TRBD1 (5 bases). Trimming stripped 6 bases from V and 4 bases from J, with 16 bases between. Germline V gene lookup returns CDR1 MNHNY and CDR2 SVGAGI (reference sequence). This CDR3 has 14 amino acids.

V and J are TRBV19 and TRBJ1-2, with D possibly matching TRBD1 (6 bases). V dropped 5 bases and J dropped 8 bases, with 24 bases sitting between them. The CDR3 consists of 16 residues. The germline gives CDR1 LNHDA, CDR2 SQIVND (reference sequence). CDR3 region: CASSLVWAGASGGYTF. The CDR3 DNA reads as TGTGCCAGTAGTCTGGTGTGGGCAGGGGCATCAGGCGGCTACACCTTC.

The DNA of the CDR3 is TGTGCCTGGAGTGTACGTTCGGGGCCCGCAAATCAGCCCCAGCATTTT. Protein product: CAWSVRSGPANQPQHF. The chain joins TRBV30 to TRBJ1-5; perhaps TRBD1 as D (5 bases). V was cut by 0 bases and J by 4 bases, with 16 bases left in between. Germline V gene data show CDR1 as GTSNPN and CDR2 as SVGIG (reference sequence). There are 16 residues in the CDR3.